The present T cell receptor beta chain was sequenced within a study of post-analysis software for immune sequencing data. Whole-study findings and limits: Several TRBV segments, TRBV5-6, TRBV5-1 and TRBV20-1 among them, were found more frequent in patients than controls.

A remark on this clonotype: Antigen: not known.

V was trimmed by 0 bases and J by 7 bases, leaving 6 bases between them. This CDR3 contains 11 residues. Germline V gene data show CDR1 as DFQATT and CDR2 as SNEGSKA (reference sequence). Unique molecular identifiers featured in each of the TCR beta cDNA libraries. Input populations of 1 to 10 million T cells gave rise to approximately 500,000 cDNA molecules. TCRdb re-called the PCR reads through MiXCR, storing one row per CDR3 protein. The sample lists about 500,000 distinct CDR3 sequences; roughly 45% were seen once. The V and J genes are TRBV20-1 and TRBJ1-2, with D unresolved. The sample consisted of blood. The sequence came from a girl aged 5 to 17 with multiple sclerosis. The CDR3 here is CSARDQSGYTF. CDR3 DNA: TGCAGTGCTAGAGACCAGTCTGGCTACACCTTC.